A single sample is the source of the 16 T cell receptor beta chains below, sequenced in a study of monozygotic twins with inflammatory bowel disease. TCRdb re-analyzed the 5' RACE reads; it lists each CDR3 protein once, without DNA. The sample's table shows approximately 330,000 distinct CDR3 sequences. The sequencing sample was made of blood. These receptors all come from a human donor with ulcerative colitis or Crohn's disease, or a healthy co-twin of an affected twin (not recorded which).

The rearrangement uses TRBV6-2 or TRBV6-3 and TRBJ1-5; TCRdb returns TRBD1, unconfirmable since there is no DNA. The CDR3 is 16 residues long. Germline loops: CDR1 MNHEY, CDR2 SVGEGT. The CDR3 sequence: CASSYSLGQGAQPQHF.

This chain links TRBV4-1 with TRBJ2-5. The germline V gene encodes CDR1 MGHRA and CDR2 YSYEKL. The CDR3 extends over 13 amino acids. The CDR3 loop is CASSQEPQETQYF.

The genes are TRBV14 and TRBJ1-1; with no DNA, the TCRdb D assignment of TRBD1 cannot be verified. The CDR3 is made up of 12 amino acids. Germline CDR1 is SGHDN and CDR2 is FVKESK. The chain's CDR3 is CASQGVGTEAFF.

The CDR3 loop is CASSLPGTGPYEQYF. V gene TRBV23-1 combines with J gene TRBJ2-7; the TRBD1 assignment by TCRdb is unverifiable without DNA. TRBV23-1 is an ORF, with its function uncertain. This CDR3 is 15 amino acids long.

The chain carries TRBV10-3 and TRBJ2-1; TCRdb returns TRBD2, unconfirmable since there is no DNA. This CDR3 is built from 16 residues. The V gene's germline CDR1 is ENHRY and CDR2 SYGVKD. The chain's CDR3 is CAISESWGERRTEQFF.

The genes are TRBV24-1 and TRBJ2-2; TCRdb reports TRBD1, a call that lacks DNA to check it against. The germline CDR1 and CDR2 sequences are KGHDR and SFDVKD. This CDR3 is built from 17 residues. This chain's CDR3 is CATSGGEGTANTGELFF.

The rearrangement uses TRBV27 and TRBJ2-3; TCRdb calls TRBD2, which cannot be checked without DNA. Germline V gene sequence: CDR1 MNHEY, CDR2 SMNVEV (reference sequence). The length of the CDR3 is 15 residues. CDR3 residues: CASSSSGRGTDTQYF.

The J gene is TRBJ2-4, the V gene TRBV11-2; TCRdb lists TRBD1, though no DNA is available to test this call. Looked up from germline, CDR1 is SGHAT and CDR2 is FQNNGV. The CDR3 loop spans 14 amino acids. CDR3 residues: CASSLVGGKNIQYF.

The chain joins TRBV6-4 to TRBJ2-7. The CDR3 is made up of 13 amino acids. Per the germline V gene, CDR1 is MRHNA and CDR2 is SNTAGT. CDR3 loop: CASSLDGTYEQYF.

The chain joins TRBV7-2 to TRBJ1-5; TCRdb's D call, TRBD1, is unchecked because there is no DNA. This CDR3 comprises 14 residues. CDR1 and CDR2 from the germline V gene are SGHTA and FQGNSA. CDR3: CASSLTGAGQPQHF. The full variable domain, with the rest looked up from reference TRBV7-2 and TRBJ1-5, is GAGVSQSPSNKVTEKGKDVELRCDPISGHTALYWYRQSLGQGLEFLIYFQGNSAPDKSGLPSDRFSAERTGGSVSTLTIQRTQQEDSAVYLCASSLTGAGQPQHFGDGTRLSIL.

The V and J genes are TRBV20-1 and TRBJ2-7; TCRdb gives TRBD1 as the D gene, but with no DNA this cannot be confirmed. Per germline, CDR1 DFQATT and CDR2 SNEGSKA (reference sequence). This CDR3 has 14 residues. CDR3: CSAHGGQVYYEQYF.

The chain carries TRBV6-5 and TRBJ2-2. This CDR3 has 15 amino acids. CDR1 and CDR2 from the germline V gene are MNHEY and SVGAGI. CDR3 protein: CASSYSLDSTGELFF.

The CDR3 spells CASWDGTGAKETQYF. The genes are TRBV12-3 or TRBV12-4 and TRBJ2-5; TCRdb selects TRBD1, and the lack of DNA leaves this call unchecked. The CDR3 is 15 residues long.

This rearrangement joins TRBV20-1 to TRBJ1-5; the TCRdb D gene call, TRBD1, has no DNA to confirm it. The CDR3 has 14 residues. Germline V CDR1 and CDR2: DFQATT, SNEGSKA (reference sequence). CDR3 region: CSAILGESNQPQHF.

The rearrangement uses TRBV7-3 and TRBJ2-1; TCRdb's D gene call, TRBD1, goes unchecked for lack of DNA. Germline CDR1 is SGHTA and CDR2 is FQGTGA. The CDR3 covers 12 residues. CDR3 region: CASSVTGPPTVF.

This rearrangement joins TRBV5-1 to TRBJ2-3; the TCRdb D gene call, TRBD2, has no DNA to confirm it. CDR3 length: 16 residues. The germline V gene encodes CDR1 SGHRS and CDR2 YFSETQ. The CDR3 region is CASSLAGLAYTDTQYF.